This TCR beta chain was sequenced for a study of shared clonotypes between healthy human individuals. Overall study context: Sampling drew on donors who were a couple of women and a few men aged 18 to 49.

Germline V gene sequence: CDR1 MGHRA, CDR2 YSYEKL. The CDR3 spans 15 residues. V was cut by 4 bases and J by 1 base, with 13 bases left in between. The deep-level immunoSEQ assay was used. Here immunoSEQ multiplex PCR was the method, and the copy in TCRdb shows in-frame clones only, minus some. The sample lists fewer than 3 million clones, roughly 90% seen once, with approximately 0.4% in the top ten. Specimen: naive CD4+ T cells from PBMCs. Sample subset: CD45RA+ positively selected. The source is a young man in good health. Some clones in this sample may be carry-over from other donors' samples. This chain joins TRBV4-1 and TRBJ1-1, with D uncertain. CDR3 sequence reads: CASSPGSGSNTEAFF. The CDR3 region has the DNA TGCGCCAGCAGCCCAGGTTCGGGATCGAACACTGAAGCTTTCTTT.